This TCR beta chain was documented in a study of blood T cell repertoires in COVID-19. Produced via immunoSEQ multiplex PCR; TCRdb's table is partial and in-frame only. The sample records roughly 160,000 clones, 84% being singletons. The CDR3 runs to 15 residues. J gave up 2 bases and V 4 bases, and 5 bases lay outside the gene matches. Germline V gives CDR1 LNHNV, CDR2 YYDKDF (reference sequence). The count of this clone is one. The origin of this receptor is a man aged 70 or older with active or convalescent COVID-19. This rearrangement joins TRBV15 to TRBJ1-5; 7 bases are a match to TRBD1. Source material: peripheral blood. Here the CDR3 DNA reads TGTGCCACCAGCACCCAAACAGGGGGCAATCAGCCCCAGCATTTT. Translation: CATSTQTGGNQPQHF.